This record looks at one T cell receptor beta chain sequence and its context. This sample is part of a study of T cell responses to AZD1222 COVID-19 vaccine. The repertoire was sequenced with immunoSEQ multiplex PCR; TCRdb's copy has only in-frame clones and lacks some. This table has about 150,000 clones, approximately 89% appearing once. The CDR3 has 14 amino acids. V dropped 4 bases and J dropped 1 base, with 9 bases sitting between them. Germline V CDR1 and CDR2: KGHDR, SFDVKD. This chain connects TRBV24-1 to TRBJ1-2, with no clear D. Sequenced material: peripheral blood, taken 28 days after the second AZD1222 dose. The clonotype was recovered from an adult who received the AZD1222 COVID-19 vaccine. The CDR3, as DNA: TGTGCCACCAGTGACCCACCACATAACTATGGCTACACCTTC. It specifies CATSDPPHNYGYTF.